One sample yielded the 29 T cell receptor beta chains listed below, sequenced in a study of regulatory T cells in long-lasting Graves disease. Libraries of TCR beta came from iRepertoire HTBI primers plus Arm-PCR of CDR3 regions. One entry per CDR3 protein results from TCRdb running MiXCR on the multiplex PCR reads. The table records 500,000 to 800,000 distinct CDR3 sequences, 30% of them present only once. Stated time point: persistent/refractory GD, antithyroid drugs over 5 years with positive TRAb. The TCR library was made from RNA extracted from PBMCs. The sequenced sample was peripheral blood mononuclear cells (PBMCs), obtained when the disease was refractory, from a patient treated with antithyroid drugs. Every receptor here comes from a female donor with Graves disease.

In regard to this clonotype: A junction boundary mismatches the germline segment, possibly from a read error. The genes are TRBV12-5 and TRBJ1-1; D possibly corresponds to TRBD1 (5 bases). The CDR3 consists of 12 residues. Germline V gene data show CDR1 as LGHNT and CDR2 as FRNRAP. CDR3 loop: CVSGSGGTEAFF. In DNA, the CDR3 is TGTGTTAGTGGGTCGGGGGGGACTGAAGCTTTCTTT.

The chain has TRBV7-9 and TRBJ2-4; 14 nucleotides line up with TRBD2. V lost 5 bases, J lost 0 bases, and 15 bases stayed unmatched. The CDR3 is 21 residues long. Germline loops: CDR1 SEHNR, CDR2 FQNEAQ (reference sequence). The CDR3 coding sequence is TGTGCCAGCAGCGAACCAGGGACTAGCGGGAGATCCACAAAAGCCAAAAACATTCAGTACTTC. This gives the protein CASSEPGTSGRSTKAKNIQYF.

This clonotype was seen a handful of times. The chain uses TRBV5-1 and TRBJ1-5, with 8 bases that match TRBD1. The germline V gene encodes CDR1 SGHRS and CDR2 YFSETQ. V gave up 2 bases and J gave up 3 bases; unmatched junction bases: 4. There are 15 residues in the CDR3. Here the CDR3 reads CASSFRGLDNQPQHF. As DNA, the CDR3 is TGCGCCAGCAGCTTCAGGGGGCTGGACAATCAGCCCCAGCATTTT.

This clonotype was counted ten times or more. The J gene is TRBJ1-6, the V gene TRBV6-1, with D uncertain. Germline values: CDR1 MNHNS, CDR2 SASEGT. The CDR3 spans 14 residues. The ends were cut back, 5 bases at V and 8 bases at J, with 13 bases in the middle. The CDR3 nucleotides read TGTGCCAGCAGTCGATCCACGGAGGATTCACCCCTCCACTTT. Protein sequence: CASSRSTEDSPLHF.

The chain is built from TRBV29-1 and TRBJ1-2, with TRBD1 matching 7 bases. Trimming cost V 7 bases and J 9 bases; bases outside gene matches: 14. Looked up from germline, CDR1 is SQVTM and CDR2 is ANQGSEA. This CDR3 has 13 residues. CDR3 loop: CSGRQGLALCYTF. CDR3 bases: TGCAGCGGGAGACAGGGCTTGGCGTTATGCTACACCTTC.

This chain links TRBV9 with TRBJ2-7, with a weak D call TRBD1 (6 bases). The CDR3 has 18 residues. Trimming shortened V by 0 bases and J by 2 bases, and 21 bases separated the two germline ends. Per germline, CDR1 SGDLS and CDR2 YYNGEE. Written as DNA, the CDR3 is TGTGCCAGCAGCGTAGTATATACTCCAGGGGCCCTACCCTACGAGCAGTACTTC. Translating it yields CASSVVYTPGALPYEQYF.

The V call is TRBV5-1, the J call TRBJ2-1, with 11 positions matching TRBD1. The trim removed 4 bases at V and 6 bases at J, leaving 3 bases unmatched. The length of the CDR3 is 14 residues. Germline V gives CDR1 SGHRS, CDR2 YFSETQ. Here the CDR3 reads CASSRDRGSNEQFF. The DNA of the CDR3 is TGCGCCAGCAGCCGGGACAGGGGGAGCAATGAGCAGTTCTTC. The entire variable domain, with the rest obtained from reference TRBV5-1 and TRBJ2-1, is as follows: KAGVTQTPRYLIKTRGQQVTLSCSPISGHRSVSWYQQTPGQGLQFLFEYFSETQRNKGNFPGRFSGRQFSNSRSEMNVSTLELGDSALYLCASSRDRGSNEQFFGPGTRLTVL.

The chain links TRBV12-3 or TRBV12-4 to TRBJ1-5; weak D call: TRBD1 (5 bases). The germline V and J ends were trimmed by 5 bases and 4 bases, with 9 bases remaining between them. The CDR3 length is 13 residues. The CDR3 sequence: CASSDSINQPQHF. CDR3 nucleotides: TGTGCCAGCAGTGACAGTATTAATCAGCCCCAGCATTTT.

This clonotype was found once. This chain links TRBV28 with TRBJ1-2; D call uncertain. The CDR3 is 15 amino acids. CDR1 is MDHEN, CDR2 SYDVKM, per germline. Trimming took 6 bases from V and 4 from J, leaving 18 bases between them. The CDR3, as DNA: TGTGCCAGCAGCCAAGTCCGGGGTGAGAGCTATGGCTACACCTTC. The encoded protein is CASSQVRGESYGYTF.

This clonotype was counted only a few times. The gene calls are TRBV7-9 and TRBJ1-1, with unresolved D. The CDR3 is 14 amino acids. V lost 1 base, J lost 6 bases, and 12 bases lay in between. CDR1 and CDR2 from the germline V gene are SEHNR and FQNEAQ (reference sequence). DNA for the CDR3: TGTGCCAGCAGCTTAGAGGCCCCTACGGCTGAAGCTTTCTTT. This gives the protein CASSLEAPTAEAFF.

At least ten counts were recorded for this clonotype. The V call is TRBV12-3 or TRBV12-4, the J call TRBJ1-5; perhaps TRBD1 as D (5 bases). Trimming took off 0 bases at V and 0 bases at J, with 6 bases between the two ends. The CDR3 is 15 amino acids. The CDR3 loop reads CASSLAGRSNQPQHF. CDR3 bases: TGTGCCAGCAGTTTAGCGGGACGTAGCAATCAGCCCCAGCATTTT.

The CDR3 loop is CASSYSAGCDEQYF. The CDR3 nucleotides read TGTGCCAGCAGTTACTCCGCCGGGTGCGACGAGCAGTACTTC. The chain links TRBV6-2 or TRBV6-3 to TRBJ2-7; D is ambiguous. Per germline, CDR1 MNHEY and CDR2 SVGEGT. This CDR3 spans 14 amino acids. V was cut by 0 bases and J by 5 bases, with 11 bases left in between.

The chain recombines TRBV19 with TRBJ2-6; D not certain. The CDR3 has 14 amino acids. Germline V gives CDR1 LNHDA, CDR2 SQIVND (reference sequence). V lost 5 bases and J lost 3, with 8 bases in between. CDR3: CASSSRVGANVLTF. CDR3 DNA: TGTGCCAGTAGTTCCAGAGTTGGGGCCAACGTCCTGACTTTC.

The chain combines TRBV9 with TRBJ1-1; D remains unclear. Germline V gives CDR1 SGDLS, CDR2 YYNGEE. CDR3 length: 16 residues. With 0 bases removed from V and 11 bases from J, the gap between germline ends came to 23 bases. The CDR3 loop is CASSVVSAGLTQGAFF. The DNA for the CDR3 is TGTGCCAGCAGCGTAGTTTCGGCAGGCTTAACACAAGGGGCTTTCTTT.

This clonotype turned up a few times. The chain couples TRBV20-1 to TRBJ1-1; 8 bases line up with TRBD1. Germline V gene sequence: CDR1 DFQATT, CDR2 SNEGSKA (reference sequence). The J segment lost 0 bases and the V segment lost 6 bases, leaving 6 bases of the junction unmatched. The CDR3 is 14 residues long. CDR3 DNA sequence: TGCAGTGCCCCCCGACAGGGGATGAACACTGAAGCTTTCTTT. Protein product: CSAPRQGMNTEAFF.

The rearrangement joins TRBV20-1 to TRBJ2-5; a weak D match, TRBD2 (5 bases). The CDR3 extends over 14 amino acids. V was cut by 5 bases and J by 0 bases, with 13 bases left in between. Germline CDR1 reads DFQATT; CDR2 reads SNEGSKA (reference sequence). CDR3 coding DNA: TGCAGTGCTGGCTCCGACGGGGACCAAGAGACCCAGTACTTC. Amino acids: CSAGSDGDQETQYF.

CDR3: CASSLRGQSNTGELFF. The CDR3 nucleotides are TGTGCCAGCAGCTTAAGGGGACAGAGTAACACCGGGGAGCTGTTTTTT. The gene calls are TRBV7-3 and TRBJ2-2; TRBD1 matches 7 bases. CDR1 is SGHTA, CDR2 FQGTGA, per germline. Trimming cost V 1 base and J 2 bases; bases outside gene matches: 4. The CDR3 spans 16 residues.

This chain joins TRBV2 and TRBJ2-1; TRBD2 agrees at 14 bases. V was clipped by 6 bases and J by 7 bases; unmatched bases: 5. Germline V gene sequence: CDR1 SNHLY, CDR2 FYNNEI. CDR3 size: 15 residues. CDR3 region: CASRTGLAGANEQFF. In DNA form, the CDR3 reads TGTGCCAGCAGAACGGGACTAGCGGGAGCTAATGAGCAGTTCTTC. Full variable domain (remainder filled in from reference TRBV2 and TRBJ2-1): EPEVTQTPSHQVTQMGQEVILRCVPISNHLYFYWYRQILGQKVEFLVSFYNNEISEKSEIFDDQFSVERPDGSNFTLKIRSTKLEDSAMYFCASRTGLAGANEQFFGPGTRLTVL.

The V and J genes are TRBV19 and TRBJ2-7, with D maybe TRBD1 (5 bases). Germline-derived CDR1 and CDR2 are LNHDA and SQIVND (reference sequence). The CDR3 sequence is 16 residues long. V was cut by 3 bases and J by 0 bases, with 15 bases left in between. CDR3 residues: CASSIQRTQSSYEQYF. The CDR3 DNA reads TGTGCCAGTAGTATTCAAAGGACACAGAGCTCCTACGAGCAGTACTTC. The full variable domain, in which reference TRBV19 and TRBJ2-7 provide the parts outside the CDR3, is DGGITQSPKYLFRKEGQNVTLSCEQNLNHDAMYWYRQDPGQGLRLIYYSQIVNDFQKGDIAEGYSVSREKKESFPLTVTSAQKNPTAFYLCASSIQRTQSSYEQYFGPGTRLTVT.

The chain recombines TRBV12-3 or TRBV12-4 with TRBJ1-5; TRBD1 matches at 7 bases. V lost 3 bases and J lost 0; bases outside the gene matches: 5. The CDR3 length is 16 residues. The CDR3, as DNA: TGTGCCAGCAGTTTTTACAGGGGTCATAGCAATCAGCCCCAGCATTTT. This encodes CASSFYRGHSNQPQHF.

The chain couples TRBV6-1 to TRBJ2-2, with 9 bases that match TRBD2. Germline trimming cut 8 bases from V and 5 bases from J; bases unmatched to any gene: 12. This CDR3 spans 16 amino acids. CDR1 MNHNS and CDR2 SASEGT come from the germline V gene. CDR3 sequence (DNA): TGTGCCAGCCCCGGAATCCAGCGGGAGGAAACCGGGGAGCTGTTTTTT. Protein product: CASPGIQREETGELFF.

The chain employs TRBV5-1 and TRBJ1-1; D might be TRBD1 (6 bases). V was trimmed by 4 bases and J by 0 bases, leaving 13 bases between them. The CDR3 consists of 15 residues. Germline V gene lookup returns CDR1 SGHRS and CDR2 YFSETQ. As DNA, the CDR3 is TGCGCCAGCAGCCCAGGGGCGGTCCTGAACACTGAAGCTTTCTTT. Translation gives CASSPGAVLNTEAFF. The complete variable domain, with remaining parts taken from reference TRBV5-1 and TRBJ1-1, reads KAGVTQTPRYLIKTRGQQVTLSCSPISGHRSVSWYQQTPGQGLQFLFEYFSETQRNKGNFPGRFSGRQFSNSRSEMNVSTLELGDSALYLCASSPGAVLNTEAFFGQGTRLTVV.

The V and J genes are TRBV29-1 and TRBJ1-2; 11 bases match TRBD1. V shed 4 bases and J 4 bases; nucleotides not matched to a gene: 8. Germline assignment: CDR1 SQVTM and CDR2 ANQGSEA. This CDR3 spans 15 amino acids. DNA for the CDR3: TGCAGCGTTGCCCCGGGACAGGGGGGAGGCTATGGCTACACCTTC. It translates to CSVAPGQGGGYGYTF. The variable domain in full, with the rest retrieved from reference TRBV29-1 and TRBJ1-2, is SAVISQKPSRDICQRGTSLTIQCQVDSQVTMMFWYRQQPGQSLTLIATANQGSEATYESGFVIDKFPISRPNLTFSTLTVSNMSPEDSSIYLCSVAPGQGGGYGYTFGSGTRLTVV.

CDR3 in amino acids: CASSITYAYEQYF. The CDR3 region has the DNA TGTGCCAGTAGTATAACCTATGCCTACGAGCAGTACTTC. This rearrangement joins TRBV19 to TRBJ2-7; the D is unclear. From germline, CDR1 is LNHDA and CDR2 SQIVND (reference sequence). The CDR3 consists of 13 residues. The V and J ends lost 2 bases and 2 bases respectively, with 7 bases between them.

The chain links TRBV12-3 or TRBV12-4 to TRBJ2-7; 7 bases are shared with TRBD2. With 2 bases clipped from V and 4 bases from J, the junction kept 5 bases outside the gene matches. The CDR3 runs 14 residues. In DNA, the CDR3 is TGTGCCAGCAGTTTAAGAGCGGGAAGTTACGAGCAGTACTTC. The encoded protein is CASSLRAGSYEQYF.

The chain uses TRBV20-1 and TRBJ1-5; possibly TRBD1 for D (6 bases). The germline V gene has CDR1 DFQATT and CDR2 SNEGSKA (reference sequence). CDR3 length: 13 amino acids. Between the trimmed V and J ends, which lost 5 bases and 7 bases, there was a span of 15 bases. In nucleotides, the CDR3 is TGCAGTGCTCATCACAGGGAACGCCAGCCCCAGCATTTT. The encoded protein is CSAHHRERQPQHF.

This clonotype has more than one count but fewer than ten. The V and J genes are TRBV7-8 and TRBJ1-6; 9 nucleotides line up with TRBD1. This CDR3 region has 15 residues. V gave up 1 base and J gave up 7 bases; unmatched junction bases: 2. Germline V CDR1 and CDR2: SGHVS, FQNEAQ. The CDR3 here is CASSLGTGANSPLHF. The CDR3 DNA is TGTGCCAGCAGCTTAGGGACAGGGGCCAATTCACCCCTCCACTTT.

This clonotype has just a few counts. The chain is built from TRBV7-9 and TRBJ1-2; 9 positions match TRBD1. This CDR3 has 15 amino acids. The V and J ends lost 5 bases and 8 bases, in that order; junction bases with no gene match: 12. Germline CDR1 and CDR2: SEHNR and FQNEAQ (reference sequence). Here the CDR3 reads CASSRGGQGAVGYTF. Here the CDR3 DNA reads TGTGCCAGCAGCAGAGGGGGACAGGGCGCTGTGGGCTACACCTTC.

The chain carries TRBV7-2 and TRBJ1-2; no clear D gene. The CDR3 covers 12 residues. Germline loops: CDR1 SGHTA, CDR2 FQGNSA. Between the trimmed V and J ends, which lost 5 bases and 8 bases, there was a span of 12 bases. This chain's CDR3 is CASSQAMGGYTF. DNA of the CDR3: TGTGCCAGCAGCCAGGCAATGGGAGGCTACACCTTC.